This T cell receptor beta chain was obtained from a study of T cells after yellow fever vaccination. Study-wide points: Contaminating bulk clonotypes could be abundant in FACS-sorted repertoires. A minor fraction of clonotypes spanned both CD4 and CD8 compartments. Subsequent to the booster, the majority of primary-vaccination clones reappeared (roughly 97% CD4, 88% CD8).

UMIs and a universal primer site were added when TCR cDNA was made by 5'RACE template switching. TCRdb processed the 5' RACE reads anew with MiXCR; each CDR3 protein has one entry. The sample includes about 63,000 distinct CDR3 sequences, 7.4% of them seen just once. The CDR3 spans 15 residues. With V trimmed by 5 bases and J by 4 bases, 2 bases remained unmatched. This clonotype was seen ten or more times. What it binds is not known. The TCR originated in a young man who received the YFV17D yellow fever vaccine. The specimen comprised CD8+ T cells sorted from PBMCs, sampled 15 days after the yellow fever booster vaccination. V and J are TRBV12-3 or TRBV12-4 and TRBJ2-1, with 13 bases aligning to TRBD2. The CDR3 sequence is CASSILAGGYNEQFF. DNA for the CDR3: TGTGCCAGCAGTATACTAGCGGGAGGGTACAATGAGCAGTTCTTC.